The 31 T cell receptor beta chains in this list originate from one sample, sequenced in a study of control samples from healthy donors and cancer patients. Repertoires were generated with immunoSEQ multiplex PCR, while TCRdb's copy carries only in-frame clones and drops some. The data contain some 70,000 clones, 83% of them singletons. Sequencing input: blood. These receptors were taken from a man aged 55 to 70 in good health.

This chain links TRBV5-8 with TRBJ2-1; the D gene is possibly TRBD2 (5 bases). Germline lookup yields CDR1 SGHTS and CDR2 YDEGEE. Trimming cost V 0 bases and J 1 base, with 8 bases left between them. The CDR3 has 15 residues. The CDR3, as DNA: TGTGCCAGCAGCTTGGGAGGGCAGTCCTACAATGAGCAGTTCTTC. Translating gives CASSLGGQSYNEQFF.

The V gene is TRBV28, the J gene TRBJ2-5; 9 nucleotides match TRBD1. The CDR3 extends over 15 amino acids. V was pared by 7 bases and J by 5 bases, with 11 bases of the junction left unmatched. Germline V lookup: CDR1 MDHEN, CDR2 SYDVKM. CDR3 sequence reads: CASKPGQGFRETQYF. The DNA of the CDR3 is TGTGCCAGCAAACCGGGACAGGGTTTTAGGGAGACCCAGTACTTC.

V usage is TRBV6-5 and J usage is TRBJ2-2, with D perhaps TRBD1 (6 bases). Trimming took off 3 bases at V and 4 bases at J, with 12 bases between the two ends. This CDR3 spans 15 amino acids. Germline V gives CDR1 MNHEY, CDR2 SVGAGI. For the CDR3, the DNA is TGTGCCAGCAGTTATTCAGGGGTCCTCACCGGGGAGCTGTTTTTT. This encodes CASSYSGVLTGELFF.

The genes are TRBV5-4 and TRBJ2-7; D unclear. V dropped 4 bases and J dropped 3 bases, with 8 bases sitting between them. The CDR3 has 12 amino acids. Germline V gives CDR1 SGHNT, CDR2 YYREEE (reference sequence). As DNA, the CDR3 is TGTGCCAGCAGCCGAAATTACTACGAGCAGTACTTC. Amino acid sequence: CASSRNYYEQYF.

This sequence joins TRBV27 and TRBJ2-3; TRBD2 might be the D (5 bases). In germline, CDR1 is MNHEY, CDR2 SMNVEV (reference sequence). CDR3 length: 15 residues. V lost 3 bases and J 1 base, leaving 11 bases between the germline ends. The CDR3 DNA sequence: TGTGCCAGCAGTTTTCTAGCCCCACGCACAGATACGCAGTATTTT. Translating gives CASSFLAPRTDTQYF.

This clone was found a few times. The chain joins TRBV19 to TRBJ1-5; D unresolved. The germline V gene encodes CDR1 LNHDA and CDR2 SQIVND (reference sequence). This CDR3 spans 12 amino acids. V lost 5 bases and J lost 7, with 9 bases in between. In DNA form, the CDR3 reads TGTGCCAGTAGTGGCCTAGGGCAGCCCCAGCATTTT. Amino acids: CASSGLGQPQHF.

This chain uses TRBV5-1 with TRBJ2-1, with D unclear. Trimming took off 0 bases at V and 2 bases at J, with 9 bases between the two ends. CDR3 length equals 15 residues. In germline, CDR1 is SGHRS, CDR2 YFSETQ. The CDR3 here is CASSLVVGPYNEQFF. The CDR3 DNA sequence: TGCGCCAGCAGCTTGGTGGTAGGTCCCTACAATGAGCAGTTCTTC.

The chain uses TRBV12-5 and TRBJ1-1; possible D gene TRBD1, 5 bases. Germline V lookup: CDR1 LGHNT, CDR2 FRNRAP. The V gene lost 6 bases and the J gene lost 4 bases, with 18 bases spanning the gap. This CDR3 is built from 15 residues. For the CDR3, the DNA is TGTGCTAGTGGGAATTGGGACGGCCGGGGCACTGAAGCTTTCTTT. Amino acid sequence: CASGNWDGRGTEAFF.

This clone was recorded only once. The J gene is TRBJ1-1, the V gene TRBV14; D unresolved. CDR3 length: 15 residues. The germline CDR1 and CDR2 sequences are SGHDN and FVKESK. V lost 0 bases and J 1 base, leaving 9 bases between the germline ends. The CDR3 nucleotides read TGTGCCAGCAGCCAAGATGGGCTGCCGAACACTGAAGCTTTCTTT. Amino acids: CASSQDGLPNTEAFF.

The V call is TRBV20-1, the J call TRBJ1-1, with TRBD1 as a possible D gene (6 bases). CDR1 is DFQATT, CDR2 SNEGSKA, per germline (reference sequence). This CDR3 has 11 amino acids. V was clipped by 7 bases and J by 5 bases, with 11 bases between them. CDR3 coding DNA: TGCAGTGTAACGAGGGGGACTGAAGCTTTCTTT. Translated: CSVTRGTEAFF.

The CDR3 here is CASRPDRLNTEAFF. DNA of the CDR3: TGTGCCAGCAGACCGGACAGACTGAACACTGAAGCTTTCTTT. This rearrangement joins TRBV28 to TRBJ1-1; possibly TRBD1 for D (6 bases). Germline V CDR1 and CDR2: MDHEN, SYDVKM. The V end was cut by 6 bases, the J end by 0 bases, with 11 bases between. The CDR3 length is 14 residues. Combining the CDR3 with reference TRBV28 and TRBJ1-1 gives the whole variable domain DVKVTQSSRYLVKRTGEKVFLECVQDMDHENMFWYRQDPGLGLRLIYFSYDVKMKEKGDIPEGYSVSREKKERFSLILESASTNQTSMYLCASRPDRLNTEAFFGQGTRLTVV.

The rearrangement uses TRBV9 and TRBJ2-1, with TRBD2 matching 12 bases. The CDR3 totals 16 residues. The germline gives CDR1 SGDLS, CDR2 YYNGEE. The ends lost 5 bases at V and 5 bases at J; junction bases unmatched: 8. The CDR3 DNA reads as TGTGCCAGCAGTTCAGCACTAGCGGGAGGTGACAATGAGCAGTTCTTC. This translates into CASSSALAGGDNEQFF.

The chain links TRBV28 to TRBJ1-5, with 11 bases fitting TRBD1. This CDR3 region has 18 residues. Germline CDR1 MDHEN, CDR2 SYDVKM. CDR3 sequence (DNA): TGTTTACCCCTTGCCCCCTCTGAGGACAGGGGGCGAAATCAGCCCCAGCATTTT. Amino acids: CLPLAPSEDRGRNQPQHF.

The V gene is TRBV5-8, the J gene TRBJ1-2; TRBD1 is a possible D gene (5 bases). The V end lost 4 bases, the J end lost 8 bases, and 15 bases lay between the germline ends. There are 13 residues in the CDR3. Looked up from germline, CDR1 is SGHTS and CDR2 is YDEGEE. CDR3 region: CASSHRLGGGYTF. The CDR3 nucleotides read TGTGCCAGCAGCCACAGGCTTGGGGGGGGCTACACCTTC.

The CDR3, as DNA: TGTGCCAGCAGCCAAGAACTAGCGGGGGGACAAGAGACCCAGTACTTC. Amino acid sequence: CASSQELAGGQETQYF. The chain links TRBV14 to TRBJ2-5; 12 bases fit TRBD2. Germline lookup yields CDR1 SGHDN and CDR2 FVKESK. The CDR3 runs to 16 residues. With V trimmed by 0 bases and J by 2 bases, 1 base remained unmatched.

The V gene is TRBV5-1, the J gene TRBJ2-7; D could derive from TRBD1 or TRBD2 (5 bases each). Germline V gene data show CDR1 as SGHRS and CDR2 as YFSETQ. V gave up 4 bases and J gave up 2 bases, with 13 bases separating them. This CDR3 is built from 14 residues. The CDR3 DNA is TGCGCCAGCAGCCCGGAGAGGGGCACCTACGAGCAGTACTTC. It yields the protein CASSPERGTYEQYF.

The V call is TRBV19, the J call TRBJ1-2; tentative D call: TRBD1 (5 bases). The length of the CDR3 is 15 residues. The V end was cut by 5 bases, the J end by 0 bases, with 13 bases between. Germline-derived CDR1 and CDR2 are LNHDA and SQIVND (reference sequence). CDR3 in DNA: TGTGCCAGTAGTGGCCTCGGGGGAACTAACTATGGCTACACCTTC. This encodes CASSGLGGTNYGYTF.

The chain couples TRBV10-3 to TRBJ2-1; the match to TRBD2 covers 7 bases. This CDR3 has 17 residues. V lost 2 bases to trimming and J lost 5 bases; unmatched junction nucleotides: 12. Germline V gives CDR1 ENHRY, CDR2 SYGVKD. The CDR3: CAISEPTLERGDNEQFF. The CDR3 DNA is TGTGCCATCAGTGAGCCAACACTCGAGCGGGGAGACAATGAGCAGTTCTTC.

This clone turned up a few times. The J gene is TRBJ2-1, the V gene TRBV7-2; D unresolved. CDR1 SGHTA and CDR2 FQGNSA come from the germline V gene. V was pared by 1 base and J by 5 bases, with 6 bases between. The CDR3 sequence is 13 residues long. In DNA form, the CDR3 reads TGTGCCAGCAGCTTAGTTACAAACAATGAGCAGTTCTTC. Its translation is CASSLVTNNEQFF.

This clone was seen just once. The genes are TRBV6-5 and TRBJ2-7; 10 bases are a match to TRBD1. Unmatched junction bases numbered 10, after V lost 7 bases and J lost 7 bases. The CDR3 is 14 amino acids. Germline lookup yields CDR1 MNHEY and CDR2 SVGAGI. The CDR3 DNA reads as TGTGCCAGCAAACACCGGGACAGGGGATGGGAGCAGTACTTC. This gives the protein CASKHRDRGWEQYF.

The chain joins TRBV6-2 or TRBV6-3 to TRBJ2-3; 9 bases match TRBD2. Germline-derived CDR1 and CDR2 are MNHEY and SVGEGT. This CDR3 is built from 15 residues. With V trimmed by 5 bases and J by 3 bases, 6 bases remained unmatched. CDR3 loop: CASSTLAGVTDTQYF. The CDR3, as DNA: TGTGCCAGCAGTACATTAGCGGGAGTGACAGATACGCAGTATTTT.

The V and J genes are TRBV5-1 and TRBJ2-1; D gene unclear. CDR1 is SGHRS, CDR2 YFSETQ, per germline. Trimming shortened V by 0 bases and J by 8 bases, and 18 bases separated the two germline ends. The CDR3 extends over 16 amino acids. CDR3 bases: TGCGCCAGCAGCTTGGAGGGTGGGATTTCCTCAGATGAGCAGTTCTTC. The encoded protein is CASSLEGGISSDEQFF.

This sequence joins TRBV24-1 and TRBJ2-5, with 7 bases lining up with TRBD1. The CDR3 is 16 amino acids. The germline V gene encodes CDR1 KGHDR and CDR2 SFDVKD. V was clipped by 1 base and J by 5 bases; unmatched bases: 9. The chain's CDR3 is CATSDLVTGSVETQYF. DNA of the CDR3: TGTGCCACCAGTGATTTAGTGACAGGGAGTGTGGAGACCCAGTACTTC.

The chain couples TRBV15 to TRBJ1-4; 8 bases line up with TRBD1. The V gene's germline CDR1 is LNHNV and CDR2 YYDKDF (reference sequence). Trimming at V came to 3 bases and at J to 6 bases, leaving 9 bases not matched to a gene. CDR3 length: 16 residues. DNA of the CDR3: TGTGCCACCAGCAGCGGCCGGACAGGGAGACATGAAAAACTGTTTTTT. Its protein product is CATSSGRTGRHEKLFF.

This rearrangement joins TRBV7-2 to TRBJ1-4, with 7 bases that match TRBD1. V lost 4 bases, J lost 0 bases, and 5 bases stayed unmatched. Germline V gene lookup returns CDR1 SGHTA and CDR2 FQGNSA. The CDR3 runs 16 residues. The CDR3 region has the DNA TGTGCCAGCAGCTCTGGACAGGCGACAACTAATGAAAAACTGTTTTTT. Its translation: CASSSGQATTNEKLFF.

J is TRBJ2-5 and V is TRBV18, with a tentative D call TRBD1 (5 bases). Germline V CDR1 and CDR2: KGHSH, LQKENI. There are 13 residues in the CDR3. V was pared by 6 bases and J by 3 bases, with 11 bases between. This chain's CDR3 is CASSQGIKETQYF. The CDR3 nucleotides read TGTGCCAGCTCTCAGGGTATCAAAGAGACCCAGTACTTC.

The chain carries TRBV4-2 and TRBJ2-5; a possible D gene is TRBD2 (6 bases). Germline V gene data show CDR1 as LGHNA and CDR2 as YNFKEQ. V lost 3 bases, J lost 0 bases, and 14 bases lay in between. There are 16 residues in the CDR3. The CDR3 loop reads CASSQGGAGNQETQYF. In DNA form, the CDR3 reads TGTGCCAGCAGCCAGGGCGGGGCCGGAAACCAAGAGACCCAGTACTTC.

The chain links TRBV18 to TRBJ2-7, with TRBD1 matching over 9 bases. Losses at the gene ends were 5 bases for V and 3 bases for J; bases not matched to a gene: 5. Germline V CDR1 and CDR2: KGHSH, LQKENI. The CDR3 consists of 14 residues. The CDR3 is CASSAGTGIYEQYF. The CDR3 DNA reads TGTGCCAGCTCAGCCGGGACAGGGATCTACGAGCAGTACTTC.

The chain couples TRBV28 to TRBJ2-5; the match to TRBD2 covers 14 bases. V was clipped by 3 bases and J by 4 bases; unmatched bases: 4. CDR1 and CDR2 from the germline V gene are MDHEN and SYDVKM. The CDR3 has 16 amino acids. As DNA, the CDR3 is TGTGCCAGCAGTTTTCCGGGGACTAGCGGGAGAGAGACCCAGTACTTC. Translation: CASSFPGTSGRETQYF.

The CDR3 DNA reads TGTGCCAGCAGTGGCCGGACAGGCGATGAAAAACTGTTTTTT. This sequence encodes CASSGRTGDEKLFF. The J gene is TRBJ1-4, the V gene TRBV6-6; the match to TRBD1 covers 7 bases. The CDR3 sequence is 14 residues long. Germline-derived CDR1 and CDR2 are MNHNY and SVGAGI (reference sequence). Germline trimming cut 5 bases from V and 6 bases from J; bases unmatched to any gene: 6.

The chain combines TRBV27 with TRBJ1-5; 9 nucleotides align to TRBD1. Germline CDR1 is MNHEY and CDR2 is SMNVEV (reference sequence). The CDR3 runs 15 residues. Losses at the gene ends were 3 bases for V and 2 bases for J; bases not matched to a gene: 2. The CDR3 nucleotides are TGTGCCAGCAGTTTGTACAGGGGGCGCAATCAGCCCCAGCATTTT. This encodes CASSLYRGRNQPQHF.